This T cell receptor (beta chain) was observed in a study of blood T cell repertoires in COVID-19. Study details: Acute and convalescent COVID-19 specimens originated in the United States, Italy and Spain. PBMCs, B-cell-depleted T cells, or T cells were the source of the cDNA or gDNA that made up the material.

Authors' analysis steps: Amplifying reference gene primers gave estimates of nucleated cell counts. The method was immunoSEQ multiplex PCR; TCRdb's version includes in-frame clones alone and lacks a portion of them. The V and J calls and clone size are taken from that table; D and trimming were inferred from the DNA. The sample holds more than 120,000 clones; around 83% are singletons and the top ten take 2% to 3%. This CDR3 comprises 16 residues. Germline V CDR1 and CDR2: LNHDA, SQIVND (reference sequence). V trimming: 3 bases; J trimming: 7 bases; junction bases outside the gene matches: 12. The sequence derives from a human donor with acute or convalescent COVID-19. The donor label of this sample is uncertain. Sequenced input: peripheral blood. The gene calls are TRBV19 and TRBJ1-5, with TRBD1 identical over 7 bases. The CDR3 bases are TGTGCCAGTAGTATTCCTCGACAGGGTATTCGACAGCCCCAGCATTTT. This translates into CASSIPRQGIRQPQHF.